The source of this T cell receptor beta chain is a study of identical twins. The germline gives CDR1 SGHRS, CDR2 YFSETQ. The V gene lost 5 bases and the J gene lost 0 bases, with 11 bases spanning the gap. This CDR3 is built from 14 residues. cDNA carried unique molecular identifiers, and a universal primer site was added by template switching. TCRdb independently ran MiXCR on the 5' RACE reads; one entry per CDR3 protein. The sample records more than 600,000 distinct CDR3 sequences, 18% being singletons. This clonotype has only a few counts. The antigen remains unidentified. Study-level findings and limits: For zero-insertion analyses, partial confounding could come from invariant MAIT and iNKT cells.

This same sample was also part of a study on T cells expressing NK-cell markers. That work adds: There were seven HCMV-seropositive donors and one seronegative donor among the eight sequenced. In a group of about six donors, dominant NKG2C+ clonotypes represented roughly 1.0-7.0% of CD8+ T cells.

The origin of this receptor is a woman aged 18 to 35 in good health. V usage is TRBV5-1 and J usage is TRBJ1-1, with a possible D match to TRBD1 (6 bases). Sequences were obtained from PBMCs. The CDR3 protein is CASSRDNLNTEAFF. For the CDR3, the DNA is TGCGCCAGCAGTCGGGACAACCTGAACACTGAAGCTTTCTTT.